This T cell receptor beta chain derives from a study of blood T cells in healthy people across ages. Study observations and caveats: Compared with aged donors, long-lived donors showed fewer expanded clones, suggesting selection. Per million T cells, TCR beta diversity dropped roughly linearly as age increased.

Sample-barcoded 5' priming and a J-beta primer mix drove a second PCR of 7 to 11 cycles. Through a template-switch adaptor with 12 random nucleotides, each cDNA molecule received a tag. All samples yielded 3 million or more CDR3-containing paired-end reads. TCRdb analysed the 5' RACE reads with MiXCR anew, one entry per CDR3 protein. The sample yields around 1,100,000 distinct CDR3 sequences, around two fifths seen once. The CDR3 length is 15 residues. CDR1 and CDR2 (germline): MNHEY, SVGEGT. J lost 6 bases, V lost 6 bases, and 11 bases had no gene match. In the case of this clonotype: Its antigen remains unknown.

The chain joins TRBV6-2 or TRBV6-3 to TRBJ1-1; 9 nucleotides line up with TRBD1. Sequenced: blood. The origin of this receptor is a man younger than 35 in good health. CDR3 region: CASRDVQGAGPEAFF. The CDR3, as DNA: TGTGCCAGCAGGGACGTACAGGGGGCGGGCCCTGAAGCTTTCTTT.